One sample yielded the 21 T cell receptor beta chains listed below, sequenced in a study of cytomegalovirus exposure and HLA in healthy donors. The PCR used 60 Vbeta and 13 Jbeta primers. Profiling relied on immunoSEQ multiplex PCR, and the TCRdb table lists in-frame clones only, not all of them. The table has over 150,000 clones, roughly 75% seen once. The sample comprised PBMCs. These receptors were collected from a woman aged 45-60 years in good health and CMV-seropositive.

This chain connects TRBV19 to TRBJ1-1; maybe TRBD1 (5 bases). In germline, CDR1 is LNHDA, CDR2 SQIVND (reference sequence). Trimming stripped 4 bases from V and 0 bases from J, with 15 bases between. The CDR3 has 16 amino acids. CDR3 in DNA: TGTGCCAGTAGTACCCGCGTCAGGGTATTGAACACTGAAGCTTTCTTT. This translates into CASSTRVRVLNTEAFF.

The chain employs TRBV5-4 and TRBJ1-1, with D perhaps matching TRBD1 (5 bases). Trimming cost V 0 bases and J 1 base, with 13 bases left between them. Germline V lookup: CDR1 SGHNT, CDR2 YYREEE (reference sequence). CDR3 length: 16 amino acids. In nucleotides, the CDR3 is TGTGCCAGCAGCTTGGAGGGGTCGAGACGGAACACTGAAGCTTTCTTT. This codes for CASSLEGSRRNTEAFF.

This CDR3 is CASSAGWEQYF. The CDR3 coding sequence is TGCGCCAGCAGCGCTGGCTGGGAGCAGTACTTC. The chain couples TRBV5-1 to TRBJ2-7; no firm D call. The V and J ends lost 4 bases and 7 bases respectively, with 9 bases between them. Germline values: CDR1 SGHRS, CDR2 YFSETQ. The CDR3 loop spans 11 amino acids.

This clone occurred once. The chain is built from TRBV7-9 and TRBJ1-1; weak D call: TRBD1 (6 bases). V shed 5 bases and J shed 7 bases, with 17 bases lying between them. Per the germline V gene, CDR1 is SEHNR and CDR2 is FQNEAQ (reference sequence). There are 14 residues in the CDR3. CDR3 region: CASSDTGTFLEAFF. CDR3 sequence (DNA): TGTGCCAGCAGCGATACCGGGACATTCCTTGAAGCTTTCTTT.

The rearrangement uses TRBV19 and TRBJ2-7; the match to TRBD1 covers 9 bases. The CDR3 is made up of 14 amino acids. The V segment lost 5 bases and the J segment 2 bases; nucleotides outside the gene matches: 4. Germline lookup yields CDR1 LNHDA and CDR2 SQIVND (reference sequence). The CDR3 nucleotides are TGTGCCAGTAGTTCAACAGGGGGCGCCTACGAGCAGTACTTC. Translation gives CASSSTGGAYEQYF.

This clone was counted a few times. J is TRBJ2-3 and V is TRBV5-1, with D maybe TRBD1 (6 bases). The CDR3 extends over 15 amino acids. The V end was cut by 5 bases, the J end by 4 bases, with 17 bases between. Germline values: CDR1 SGHRS, CDR2 YFSETQ. The DNA for the CDR3 is TGCGCCAGCAGGGTGAAAAACAGGGACCCAGATACGCAGTATTTT. Translation gives CASRVKNRDPDTQYF.

The chain links TRBV11-2 to TRBJ2-7, with 7 bases that match TRBD1. Germline CDR1 SGHAT, CDR2 FQNNGV. V was pared by 5 bases and J by 0 bases, with 4 bases of the junction left unmatched. CDR3 length equals 14 residues. The CDR3 protein is CASSRQGGSYEQYF. In DNA form, the CDR3 reads TGTGCCAGCAGCCGACAGGGCGGCTCCTACGAGCAGTACTTC.

The chain joins TRBV2 to TRBJ2-1, with a possible D match to TRBD2 (5 bases). Germline values: CDR1 SNHLY, CDR2 FYNNEI. The CDR3 is 12 amino acids. Trimming took 6 bases from V and 9 from J, leaving 12 bases between them. DNA for the CDR3: TGTGCCAGCAGGGCTAGCCGGGGTGAGCAGTTCTTC. Translated, it gives CASRASRGEQFF. The full variable domain, with the rest looked up from reference TRBV2 and TRBJ2-1, is EPEVTQTPSHQVTQMGQEVILRCVPISNHLYFYWYRQILGQKVEFLVSFYNNEISEKSEIFDDQFSVERPDGSNFTLKIRSTKLEDSAMYFCASRASRGEQFFGPGTRLTVL.

J is TRBJ2-5 and V is TRBV30; D ambiguous. CDR3 length: 15 amino acids. Germline assignment: CDR1 GTSNPN and CDR2 SVGIG (reference sequence). V was shortened by 0 bases and J by 3 bases, with 14 bases between the two germline ends. In DNA form, the CDR3 reads TGTGCCTGGAGTGTACACCTTCGCGGAAAAGAGACCCAGTACTTC. This codes for CAWSVHLRGKETQYF.

The chain couples TRBV28 to TRBJ2-2; 12 nucleotides agree with TRBD2. The V and J ends lost 6 bases and 3 bases, in that order; junction bases with no gene match: 8. Germline values: CDR1 MDHEN, CDR2 SYDVKM. The CDR3 is 17 residues long. CDR3 in amino acids: CASRPTGLAGDTGELFF. In DNA, the CDR3 is TGTGCCAGCAGACCGACGGGACTAGCGGGTGACACCGGGGAGCTGTTTTTT. The full variable domain, rest sourced from reference TRBV28 and TRBJ2-2, is DVKVTQSSRYLVKRTGEKVFLECVQDMDHENMFWYRQDPGLGLRLIYFSYDVKMKEKGDIPEGYSVSREKKERFSLILESASTNQTSMYLCASRPTGLAGDTGELFFGEGSRLTVL.

This rearrangement joins TRBV11-1 to TRBJ1-4; D remains ambiguous. The germline V gene has CDR1 SGHAT and CDR2 FQDESV (reference sequence). This CDR3 region has 14 residues. Between the trimmed V and J ends, which lost 2 bases and 3 bases, there was a span of 7 bases. The CDR3 sequence: CASSLSSANEKLFF. CDR3 coding DNA: TGTGCCAGCAGCTTATCTTCAGCTAATGAAAAACTGTTTTTT.

The chain recombines TRBV6-1 with TRBJ2-1, with D perhaps matching TRBD1 (5 bases). Trimming took 6 bases from V and 7 from J, leaving 13 bases between them. The CDR3 runs to 13 residues. CDR1 MNHNS and CDR2 SASEGT come from the germline V gene. The CDR3 sequence is CASSQGLGNEQFF. As DNA, the CDR3 is TGTGCCAGCAGCCAGGGATTGGGTAATGAGCAGTTCTTC.

The J gene is TRBJ2-3, the V gene TRBV7-3, with D possibly matching TRBD2 (7 bases). Germline CDR1 and CDR2: SGHTA and FQGTGA. This CDR3 has 18 residues. Trimming took 0 bases from V and 0 from J, leaving 16 bases between them. CDR3 DNA: TGTGCCAGCAGCTTAACGTTTGGGGGCGGGGGAAGCACAGATACGCAGTATTTT. The encoded protein is CASSLTFGGGGSTDTQYF. Combining the CDR3 with reference TRBV7-3 and TRBJ2-3 gives the whole variable domain GAGVSQTPSNKVTEKGKYVELRCDPISGHTALYWYRQSLGQGPEFLIYFQGTGAADDSGLPNDRFFAVRPEGSVSTLKIQRTERGDSAVYLCASSLTFGGGGSTDTQYFGPGTRLTVL.

This chain links TRBV5-1 with TRBJ1-2, with unresolved D. CDR1 is SGHRS and CDR2 is YFSETQ in the germline V gene. V gave up 3 bases and J gave up 8 bases, with 11 bases separating them. The CDR3 has 12 amino acids. The CDR3 DNA reads TGCGCCAGCAGCTCGGGCCCGGGGGGCTACACCTTC. Translation: CASSSGPGGYTF.

This clone was counted only a few times. The chain joins TRBV5-4 to TRBJ2-7, with TRBD1 matching 10 bases. Germline assignment: CDR1 SGHNT and CDR2 YYREEE (reference sequence). This CDR3 region has 15 residues. V was clipped by 4 bases and J by 6 bases; unmatched bases: 10. The CDR3 region is CASSIPGQGLLEQYF. DNA for the CDR3: TGTGCCAGCAGCATCCCGGGACAGGGGCTCCTCGAGCAGTACTTC.

The gene calls are TRBV18 and TRBJ2-7, with 9 bases lining up with TRBD1. Germline V lookup: CDR1 KGHSH, CDR2 LQKENI. The CDR3 runs to 16 residues. After removal of 4 bases from V and 1 base from J, the junction contained 8 bases not matched to a gene. The CDR3, as DNA: TGTGCCAGCTCACTGGACAGGGGAAGTCAGTCCTACGAGCAGTACTTC. Translation gives CASSLDRGSQSYEQYF. Complete variable domain (other parts from reference TRBV18 and TRBJ2-7): NAGVMQNPRHLVRRRGQEARLRCSPMKGHSHVYWYRQLPEEGLKFMVYLQKENIIDESGMPKERFSAEFPKEGPSILRIQQVVRGDSAAYFCASSLDRGSQSYEQYFGPGTRLTVT.

This clone has only a few counts. This rearrangement joins TRBV5-4 to TRBJ1-1; tentatively, D is TRBD1 (5 bases). V was trimmed by 2 bases and J by 2 bases, leaving 13 bases between them. The CDR3 covers 15 residues. Germline CDR1 and CDR2: SGHNT and YYREEE (reference sequence). The CDR3 nucleotides are TGTGCCAGCAGCTTCGTAGGGGCCCCTAACACTGAAGCTTTCTTT. Translated: CASSFVGAPNTEAFF.

The genes are TRBV7-2 and TRBJ2-7, with a tentative D call TRBD2 (5 bases). This CDR3 has 11 amino acids. Germline V gene data show CDR1 as SGHTA and CDR2 as FQGNSA. The V end lost 5 bases, the J end lost 7 bases, and 9 bases lay between the germline ends. The CDR3 spells CASSPGGEQYF. CDR3 coding DNA: TGTGCCAGCAGCCCAGGCGGGGAGCAGTACTTC.

The DNA for the CDR3 is TGTGCCAGCAGCGAACAGGGGCTTCAGCCCCAGCATTTT. It is translated as CASSEQGLQPQHF. The V and J genes are TRBV7-6 and TRBJ1-5; 7 bases fit TRBD1. The CDR3 contains 13 residues. Germline V CDR1 and CDR2: SGHVS, FNYEAQ. V lost 5 bases to trimming and J lost 6 bases; unmatched junction nucleotides: 4.

This chain joins TRBV18 and TRBJ2-1, with 12 bases lining up with TRBD2. Germline CDR1 KGHSH, CDR2 LQKENI. This CDR3 is 15 amino acids long. After removal of 1 base from V and 5 bases from J, the junction contained 0 bases not matched to a gene. CDR3 DNA: TGTGCCAGCTCACCACGGACTAGCGGGGACAATGAGCAGTTCTTC. Its protein product is CASSPRTSGDNEQFF.

V is TRBV27 and J is TRBJ1-1; the D is unclear. Germline loops: CDR1 MNHEY, CDR2 SMNVEV (reference sequence). The ends were cut back, 3 bases at V and 5 bases at J, with 10 bases in the middle. This CDR3 region has 13 residues. CDR3 coding DNA: TGTGCCAGCAGTTTCGGGGTTGCGACTGAAGCTTTCTTT. Its translation: CASSFGVATEAFF.